The sequence of this T cell receptor beta chain was determined in a study of CD8 T cells in Susac syndrome. Notes on the study in general: The relatively small number of individuals in the TCR sequencing and HLA analysis was acknowledged by the study.

TCR beta sequencing covered blood CD8+ and CD4+ T cells. Random hexamers were used to reverse transcribe an amount of about 0.5 to 1 ug RNA. TCRdb re-derived calls from the immunoSEQ multiplex PCR reads in MiXCR, one entry per CDR3 protein. This table holds hundreds of thousands of distinct CDR3 sequences, 94% found once. Comment on this clonotype: Its antigen remains unidentified.

The receptor was isolated from a human donor with Susac syndrome. The sample consisted of CD4+ T cells from PBMCs.

The CDR3 DNA follows: TGTGCCAGCAGCCCGAGGCCGCATCAGCCCCAGCATTTT. This gives the protein CASSPRPHQPQHF. The chain employs TRBV5-6 and TRBJ1-5, with D unclear. CDR1 is SGHDT, CDR2 YYEEEE, per germline. The CDR3 extends over 13 amino acids. The ends were cut back, 4 bases at V and 5 bases at J, with 10 bases in the middle. Full variable domain (remainder filled in from reference TRBV5-6 and TRBJ1-5): DAGVTQSPTHLIKTRGQQVTLRCSPKSGHDTVSWYQQALGQGPQFIFQYYEEEERQRGNFPDRFSGHQFPNYSSELNVNALLLGDSALYLCASSPRPHQPQHFGDGTRLSIL.